Listed below are T cell receptor beta chains from one sample, sequenced in a study of cytomegalovirus exposure and HLA in healthy donors. The repertoire was sequenced with immunoSEQ multiplex PCR; TCRdb's copy has only in-frame clones and lacks some. The sample gives around 200,000 clones, around 84% of which show up once; around 1.2% is in the top ten. The sequenced sample consisted of PBMCs. These receptors were collected from a girl aged 2-9 years in good health and CMV-seropositive. The CDR3 runs from the conserved cysteine through the conserved F or W. D genes are given only for firm matches. Clone sizes are given selectively: once, few, many, or a class where the clone is expanded.

clone size,V gene,J gene,D gene,CDR3 DNA,CDR3 protein
.,TRBV2,TRBJ1-2,.,TGTGCCAGCAGTGCAGTTCGATTACATGGCTACACCTTC,CASSAVRLHGYTF
few,TRBV28,TRBJ2-1,TRBD2,TGTGCCAGCTCACATAGCGGGAGAGGAAGATACAATGAGCAGTTCTTC,CASSHSGRGRYNEQFF
.,TRBV6-1,TRBJ1-3,.,TGTGCCAGCAGTAGCCAGGGAACTGGAAACACCATATATTTT,CASSSQGTGNTIYF
once,TRBV7-9,TRBJ2-1,TRBD2,TGTGCCAGCAGCTTATTTCCCAGCGGGAGCAACAATGAGCAGTTCTTC,CASSLFPSGSNNEQFF
.,TRBV12-5,TRBJ2-7,.,TGTGCTAGTGGTCCAGACACCTACGAGCAGTACTTC,CASGPDTYEQYF
few,TRBV2,TRBJ2-5,.,TGTGCCACCCACCGGGAGACCCAGTACTTC,CATHRETQYF
few,TRBV28,TRBJ2-4,.,TGTGCCAGCAGTTTTAGGGGAAACATTCAGTACTTC,CASSFRGNIQYF
.,TRBV7-8,TRBJ2-7,TRBD1,TGTGCCAGCACATCCCAGGGACAGGGGGAACACGAGCAGTACTTC,CASTSQGQGEHEQYF
.,TRBV9,TRBJ1-4,.,TGTGCCAGCAGCGGCCCCCAGGGGGAAAAACTGTTTTTT,CASSGPQGEKLFF
.,TRBV9,TRBJ2-7,.,TGTGCCAGCAGCGGAGGGGGGGCCTACGAGCAGTACTTC,CASSGGGAYEQYF
.,TRBV5-1,TRBJ2-1,TRBD2,TGCGCCAGCAGCTCTGGACTAGCGGGGTACAATGAGCAGTTCTTC,CASSSGLAGYNEQFF
.,TRBV9,TRBJ2-1,TRBD1,TGTGCCAGCAGCGTAGTTACAGGGGCAAGGAATGAGCAGTTCTTC,CASSVVTGARNEQFF
.,TRBV29-1,TRBJ2-3,TRBD1,TGCAGCGTTGATCCCCCGGGACAGGGGCAAGATACGCAGTATTTT,CSVDPPGQGQDTQYF
.,TRBV2,TRBJ2-1,.,TGTGCCAGCAGTGGGGGGGACCGTAGTCAGTTCTTC,CASSGGDRSQFF
once,TRBV9,TRBJ1-2,.,TGTGCCAGCAGCGTAGCTCAGGAAGGAGGGCACTACACCTTC,CASSVAQEGGHYTF
.,TRBV28,TRBJ2-2,.,TGTGCCAGCTGCCAGCGAACGAACACCGGGGAGCTGTTTTTT,CASCQRTNTGELFF
once,TRBV6-5,TRBJ1-2,.,TGTGCCAGCAGCCACACAGTTAACTATGGCTACACCTTC,CASSHTVNYGYTF
.,TRBV5-1,TRBJ2-1,.,TGCGCCAGCAGCTTGCAGCGCCGCTCCTACAATGAGCAGTTCTTC,CASSLQRRSYNEQFF
.,TRBV5-4,TRBJ2-1,.,TGTGCCAGCAGCTTGGACATTCGTGGTACTACCTCCTACAATGAGCAGTTCTTC,CASSLDIRGTTSYNEQFF
.,TRBV29-1,TRBJ1-2,.,TGCAGCGTTGAAGTCGGGCCGAGGGAGGGCGCGTTGGCCTTC,CSVEVGPREGALAF
.,TRBV7-2,TRBJ2-7,TRBD1,TGTGCCAGCAGCTTAGATGGGACAGGGGCCTACGAGCAGTACTTC,CASSLDGTGAYEQYF
.,TRBV28,TRBJ2-7,TRBD1,TGTGCCAGCAGGATTTCCAGGGGGTTGAGGTCCTACGAGCAGTACTTC,CASRISRGLRSYEQYF
.,TRBV5-1,TRBJ2-7,.,TGCGCCAGCAGCTTAGGGGGGGTTGCCTACGAGCAGTACTTC,CASSLGGVAYEQYF
.,TRBV29-1,TRBJ2-3,.,TGCAGCGTTGCGGTAGTCACAGATACGCAGTATTTT,CSVAVVTDTQYF
.,TRBV2,TRBJ1-6,.,TGTGCCAGCAGTGTTTTGGAGGGAAGTCGGAATTCACCCCTCCACTTT,CASSVLEGSRNSPLHF
few,TRBV5-1,TRBJ1-1,.,TGCGCCAGCAGCTTCAGGGGCATGAACACTGAAGCTTTCTTT,CASSFRGMNTEAFF
once,TRBV14,TRBJ2-3,.,TGTGCCAGCAGCTCCTATAGCGGAGGGATCACAGATACGCAGTATTTT,CASSSYSGGITDTQYF
.,TRBV7-2,TRBJ1-5,.,TGTGCCAGCAGCTTAGAGTACAGGTTGAATCAGCCCCAGCATTTT,CASSLEYRLNQPQHF
.,TRBV12-5,TRBJ2-1,TRBD2,TGTGCTAGTGGTTTGCGACTAGCGGGAGTCAATGAGCAGTTCTTC,CASGLRLAGVNEQFF
.,TRBV19,TRBJ1-2,TRBD1,TGTGCCAGTAGGAGGGGGGGACAGGATTATGGCTACACCTTC,CASRRGGQDYGYTF
.,TRBV7-9,TRBJ2-7,TRBD2,TGTTCCAGCAGCTTAGATGCTGGACTAGCGGGAGGCCCATCCTACGAGCAGTACTTC,CSSSLDAGLAGGPSYEQYF
.,TRBV18,TRBJ2-1,TRBD1,TGTGCCAGCTCACCTAGGACAGGGGAATACAATGAGCAGTTCTTC,CASSPRTGEYNEQFF
.,TRBV4-1,TRBJ1-6,.,TGCGCCAGCAGTGCCGGGACACCAATCTCCTATAATTCACCCCTCCACTTT,CASSAGTPISYNSPLHF
.,TRBV7-9,TRBJ2-1,.,TGTGCCAGCAGCCAGGTTGGGAGCCCAAATGAGCAGTTCTTC,CASSQVGSPNEQFF
.,TRBV13,TRBJ2-7,.,TGTGCCAGCAGCTTGGGGGCGAGCTACGAGCAGTACTTC,CASSLGASYEQYF
few,TRBV2,TRBJ1-2,TRBD1,TGTGCCAGCAGCCCCCGGGACAGGGTGGATGGCTACACCTTC,CASSPRDRVDGYTF
.,TRBV15,TRBJ2-7,TRBD1,TGTGCCACCAGCAGAGTGGCAGGGGGCCCAATCGTCGGGTCCTACGAGCAGTACTTC,CATSRVAGGPIVGSYEQYF
.,TRBV6-4,TRBJ1-5,.,TGTGCCAGCAGTGACTCATTTGGCAGCAATCAGCCCCAGCATTTT,CASSDSFGSNQPQHF
few,TRBV7-3,TRBJ2-3,TRBD2,TGTGCCAGCAGTCGCACGGGGACTAGCGGCCCAGATACGCAGTATTTT,CASSRTGTSGPDTQYF
.,TRBV30,TRBJ1-1,.,TGTGCCTGGAAAAACAGGCTGAACACTGAAGCTTTCTTT,CAWKNRLNTEAFF
.,TRBV20-1,TRBJ1-1,.,TGCAGTGCTAGAGGCGTGAACGCTTTCTTT,CSARGVNAFF
.,TRBV9,TRBJ2-2,.,TGTGCCAGCAGCGTTAGCGGCTCGAACACCGGGGAGCTGTTTTTT,CASSVSGSNTGELFF
.,TRBV19,TRBJ2-7,TRBD1,TGTGCCAGTAGTACCGGGACAGGGGGCTACGAGCAGTACTTC,CASSTGTGGYEQYF
.,TRBV6-4,TRBJ2-3,TRBD2,TGTGCCAGCAGTGACGGCGGGAGAGATTCCGATACGCAGTATTTT,CASSDGGRDSDTQYF
.,TRBV5-1,TRBJ1-2,TRBD1,TGCGCCAGCAGCTTGGGGGCTAACAGGGGCGGCTACACCTTC,CASSLGANRGGYTF
.,TRBV25-1,TRBJ1-5,.,TGTGCCACCTCGGAGGTAGCGCCAACCAATCAGCCCCAGCATTTT,CATSEVAPTNQPQHF
.,TRBV7-2,TRBJ2-5,.,TGTGCCAGCAGCTTGGGAGGGGACACCTACTTC,CASSLGGDTYF
.,TRBV6-5,TRBJ2-7,TRBD2,TGTGCCAGCTTTAGCGGGGGGGCCGATTCCTACGAGCAGTACTTC,CASFSGGADSYEQYF
.,TRBV11-2,TRBJ1-1,.,TGTGCCAGCAGCCCTTATCTTGAAGCTTTCTTT,CASSPYLEAFF
.,TRBV21-1,TRBJ2-7,.,TGTGCCAGCAGCAAGGGACTCCAAAAGGACTACGAGCAGTACTTC,CASSKGLQKDYEQYF